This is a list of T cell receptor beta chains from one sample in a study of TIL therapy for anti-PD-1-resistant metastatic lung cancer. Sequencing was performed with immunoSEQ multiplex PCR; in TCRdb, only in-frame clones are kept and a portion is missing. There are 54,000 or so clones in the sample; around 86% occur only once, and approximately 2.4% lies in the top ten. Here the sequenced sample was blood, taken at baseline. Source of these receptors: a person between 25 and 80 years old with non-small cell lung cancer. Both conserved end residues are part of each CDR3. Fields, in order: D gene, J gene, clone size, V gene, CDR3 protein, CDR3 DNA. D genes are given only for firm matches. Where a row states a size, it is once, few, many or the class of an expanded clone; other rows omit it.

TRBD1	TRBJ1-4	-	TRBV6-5	CASSSGTGQGYEKLFF	TGTGCCAGCAGTTCGGGCACGGGACAGGGTTATGAAAAACTGTTTTTT
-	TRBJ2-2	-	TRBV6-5	CAVTGSGTGELFF	TGTGCCGTTACTGGGTCCGGCACCGGGGAGCTGTTTTTT
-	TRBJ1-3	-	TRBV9	CASSVSAGSNSGNTIYF	TGTGCCAGCAGCGTCTCCGCCGGATCCAACTCTGGAAACACCATATATTTT
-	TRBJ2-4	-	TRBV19	CASSIEGGIVAKNIQYF	TGTGCCAGTAGTATAGAAGGAGGGATCGTGGCCAAAAACATTCAGTACTTC
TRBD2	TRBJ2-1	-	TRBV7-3	CASSPSAGAYNEQFF	TGTGCCAGCAGCCCCTCGGCGGGGGCCTACAATGAGCAGTTCTTC
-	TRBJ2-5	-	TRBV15	CATSRVLKEGWRVQETQYF	TGTGCCACCAGCAGAGTCCTAAAGGAGGGGTGGAGGGTCCAAGAGACCCAGTACTTC
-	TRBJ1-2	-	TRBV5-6	CASSLPADYGYTF	TGTGCCAGCAGCTTACCCGCAGACTATGGCTACACCTTC
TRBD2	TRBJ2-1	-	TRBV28	CASSFTGLAVYNEQFF	TGTGCCAGCAGTTTTACGGGACTAGCGGTATACAATGAGCAGTTCTTC
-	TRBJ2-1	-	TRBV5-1	CASSLAASDAFNEQFF	TGCGCCAGCAGCTTGGCCGCGTCAGATGCTTTTAATGAGCAGTTCTTC
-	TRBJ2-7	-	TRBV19	CASSLSSGVYEQYF	TGTGCCAGTAGTTTGTCGAGCGGAGTCTACGAGCAGTACTTC
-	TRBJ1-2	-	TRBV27	CASSRTGTLYGYTF	TGTGCCAGCAGCCGTACAGGGACCCTATATGGCTACACCTTC
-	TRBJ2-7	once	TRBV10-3	CAISEDRFYEQYF	TGTGCCATCAGTGAGGACAGGTTCTACGAGCAGTACTTC
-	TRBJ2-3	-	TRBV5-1	CASSLGRAVRTDTQYF	TGCGCCAGCAGCTTGGGTCGGGCGGTCCGCACAGATACGCAGTATTTT
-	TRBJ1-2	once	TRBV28	CASSFGAGANYGYTF	TGTGCCAGCAGTTTCGGGGCGGGCGCGAACTATGGCTACACCTTC
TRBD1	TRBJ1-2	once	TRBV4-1	CASRQDREAGYTF	TGCGCCAGCAGACAGGACAGGGAGGCTGGCTACACCTTC
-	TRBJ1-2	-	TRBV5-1	CASSFSGVANYGYTF	TGCGCCAGCAGCTTCTCAGGGGTCGCTAACTATGGCTACACCTTC
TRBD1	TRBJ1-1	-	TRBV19	CASRQGLGTEAFF	TGTGCCAGTAGACAGGGGCTGGGTACTGAAGCTTTCTTT
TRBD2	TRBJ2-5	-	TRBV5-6	CASVGLEETQYF	TGTGCCAGCGTGGGACTAGAAGAGACCCAGTACTTC
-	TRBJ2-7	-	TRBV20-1	CSASAYEQYF	TGCAGTGCCTCGGCTTACGAGCAGTACTTC
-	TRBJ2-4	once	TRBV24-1	CATSDLRRGSGYRAKNIQYF	TGTGCCACCAGTGATTTGAGGCGGGGATCGGGGTATAGGGCCAAAAACATTCAGTACTTC
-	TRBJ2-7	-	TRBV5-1	CASSLAAAYEQYF	TGCGCCAGCAGCTTGGCGGCAGCCTACGAGCAGTACTTC
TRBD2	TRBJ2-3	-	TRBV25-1	CASSEYLGGSTDTQYF	TGTGCCAGCAGTGAATATCTCGGGGGGTCCACAGATACGCAGTATTTT
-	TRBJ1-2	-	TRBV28	CASSFNNYGYTF	TGTGCCAGCAGTTTTAATAACTATGGCTACACCTTC
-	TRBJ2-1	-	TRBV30	CAWSVRGGINEQFF	TGTGCCTGGAGTGTACGAGGGGGGATTAATGAGCAGTTCTTC
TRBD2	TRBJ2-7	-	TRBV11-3	CASSFTAGGSYEQYF	TGTGCCAGCAGCTTTACGGCGGGAGGTAGCTACGAGCAGTACTTC
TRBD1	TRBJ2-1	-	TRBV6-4	CASSDWTGTGPHEQFF	TGTGCCAGCAGTGACTGGACCGGGACAGGGCCCCATGAGCAGTTCTTC
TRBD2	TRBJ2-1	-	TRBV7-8	CASSFAPGTSGRGEQFF	TGTGCCAGCAGCTTCGCCCCCGGGACTAGCGGGAGGGGTGAGCAGTTCTTC
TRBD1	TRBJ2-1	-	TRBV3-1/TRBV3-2	CASSQGTGGNEQFF	TGTGCCAGCAGCCAAGGGACAGGGGGCAATGAGCAGTTCTTC
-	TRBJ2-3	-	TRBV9	CASSVGGSPADTQYF	TGTGCCAGCAGCGTAGGAGGTAGCCCCGCAGATACGCAGTATTTT
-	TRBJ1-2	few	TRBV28	CASTSSPANYGYTF	TGTGCCAGCACCTCGTCACCAGCTAACTATGGCTACACCTTC
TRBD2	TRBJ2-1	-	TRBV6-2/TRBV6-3	CASSYEAGGVLEQFF	TGTGCCAGCAGTTACGAAGCGGGAGGGGTCCTTGAGCAGTTCTTC
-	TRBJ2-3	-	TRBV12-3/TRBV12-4	CASMPGNTDTQYF	TGTGCCAGCATGCCGGGAAACACAGATACGCAGTATTTT
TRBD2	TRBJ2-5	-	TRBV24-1	CATSDSGSVETQYF	TGTGCCACCAGTGATAGCGGGAGTGTAGAGACCCAGTACTTC
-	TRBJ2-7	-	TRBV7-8	CASSYRTVSSYEQYF	TGTGCCAGCAGCTACCGGACCGTCAGCTCCTACGAGCAGTACTTC
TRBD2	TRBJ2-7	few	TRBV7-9	CASSPPSSGTREQYF	TGTGCCAGCAGCCCACCATCTAGCGGGACAAGGGAGCAGTACTTC
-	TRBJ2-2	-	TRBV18	CASSPPHATADTGELFF	TGTGCCAGCTCACCACCGCACGCGACAGCAGACACCGGGGAGCTGTTTTTT
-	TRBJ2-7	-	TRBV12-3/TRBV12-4	CASSFIGGHEQYF	TGTGCCAGCAGCTTCATAGGGGGGCACGAGCAGTACTTC
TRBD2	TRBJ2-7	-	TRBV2	CASTGGLAGGPYEQYF	TGTGCCAGCACCGGAGGACTAGCGGGGGGACCCTACGAGCAGTACTTC
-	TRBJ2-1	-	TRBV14	CASSQGGNEQFF	TGTGCCAGCAGCCAAGGAGGGAATGAGCAGTTCTTC
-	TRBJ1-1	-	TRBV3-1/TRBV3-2	CASSQASILNTEAFF	TGTGCCAGCAGCCAAGCGTCGATTCTGAACACTGAAGCTTTCTTT
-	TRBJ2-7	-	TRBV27	CASSSEISPNYEQYF	TGTGCCAGCAGTTCGGAGATTTCCCCAAACTACGAGCAGTACTTC
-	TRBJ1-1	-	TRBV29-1	CSVESPANTEAFF	TGCAGCGTTGAATCTCCAGCGAACACTGAAGCTTTCTTT
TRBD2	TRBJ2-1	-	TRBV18	CASSPTSDRQFF	TGTGCCAGCTCACCGACTAGCGACAGGCAGTTCTTC
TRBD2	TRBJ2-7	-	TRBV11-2	CASSSRTTGEGYF	TGTGCCAGCAGCTCAAGAACGACCGGGGAGGGGTACTTC